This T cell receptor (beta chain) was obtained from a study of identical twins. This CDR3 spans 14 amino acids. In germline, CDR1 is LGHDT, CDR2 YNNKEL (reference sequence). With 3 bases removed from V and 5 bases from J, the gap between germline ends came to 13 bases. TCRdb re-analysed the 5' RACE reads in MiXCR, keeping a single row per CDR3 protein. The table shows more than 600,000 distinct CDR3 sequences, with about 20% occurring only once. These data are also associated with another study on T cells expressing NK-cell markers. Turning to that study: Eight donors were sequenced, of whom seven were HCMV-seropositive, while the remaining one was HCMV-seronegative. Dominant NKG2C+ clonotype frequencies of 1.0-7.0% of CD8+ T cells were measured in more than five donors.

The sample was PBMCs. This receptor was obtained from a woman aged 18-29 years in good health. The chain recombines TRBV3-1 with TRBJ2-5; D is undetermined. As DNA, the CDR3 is TGTGCCAGCAGCCAGCGACGAGCCCCCGAGACCCAGTACTTC. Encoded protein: CASSQRRAPETQYF.